This T cell receptor beta chain came from a study of T-cell reconstitution after alpha-beta-depleted transplantation in children. The germline CDR1 and CDR2 sequences are SGHRS and YFSETQ. V was pared by 1 base and J by 0 bases, with 6 bases of the junction left unmatched. The CDR3 runs to 16 residues. Preparing the TCRbeta library involved the use of unique molecular identifiers. TCRdb independently ran MiXCR on the PCR reads; one entry per CDR3 protein. This sample has more than 500,000 distinct CDR3 sequences, with around 10% found just once. Specimen: PBMCs, mostly from graft donor cells, collected 180 days after TCRalphabeta/CD19-depleted stem cell transplant. The rearrangement joins TRBV5-1 to TRBJ2-7, with TRBD2 matching over 8 bases. The TCR was taken from a female patient aged 2-9 years who had a stem cell transplant for aplastic anemia, so the T cells may come from the graft donor. The CDR3 protein is CASSLYPSGSSYEQYF. In DNA form, the CDR3 reads TGCGCCAGCAGCTTGTACCCGAGCGGGAGCTCCTACGAGCAGTACTTC.